Detailed here is one T cell receptor beta chain. Its antigen is currently unknown. This sample stems from a study of T cell responses to AZD1222 COVID-19 vaccine. Whole-study findings and limits: Donor demographics were predominantly white British with a female majority; clonal diversity may be underestimated. Unmutated variant regions are reportedly targeted by nearly half of spike-specific TCRs.

Method: immunoSEQ multiplex PCR; TCRdb's copy keeps in-frame clones and lacks some. This sample has fewer than 85,000 clones; roughly nine tenths occur once, and the top ten carry around 9.3%. The CDR3 runs to 15 residues. Trimming cost V 0 bases and J 0 bases, with 7 bases left between them. Germline V gives CDR1 SGDLS, CDR2 YYNGEE. The clonotype comes from an adult who received the AZD1222 COVID-19 vaccine. The chain employs TRBV9 and TRBJ1-3; D possibly corresponds to TRBD1 (6 bases). Source: peripheral blood, taken 28 days after the second AZD1222 dose. This CDR3 reads CASSVGGASGNTIYF. The CDR3 coding sequence is TGTGCCAGCAGCGTAGGGGGGGCCTCTGGAAACACCATATATTTT.